These 29 T cell receptor beta chains came from one sample sequenced in a study of long-term antiretroviral therapy in people with HIV. The run of the v3.0 immunoSEQ assay was at survey level. Sequencing used immunoSEQ multiplex PCR; TCRdb keeps in-frame clones, though not all of them. This sample carries about 43,000 clones, about 94% of them seen once, and the ten largest clones take 2% to 2.5%. This specimen was unsorted PBMCs, taken almost 9.5 years after starting antiretroviral therapy. The source of these receptors is a man younger than 40 with HIV.

The chain employs TRBV30 and TRBJ1-4; D not certain. This CDR3 is 14 amino acids long. The V gene's germline CDR1 is GTSNPN and CDR2 SVGIG (reference sequence). V was clipped by 2 bases and J by 0 bases, with 7 bases between them. The CDR3 coding sequence is TGTGCCTGGAGTCGGACGACAACTAATGAAAAACTGTTTTTT. Its protein product is CAWSRTTTNEKLFF. The full variable domain, completed using reference TRBV30 and TRBJ1-4, is SQTIHQWPATLVQPVGSPLSLECTVEGTSNPNLYWYRQAAGRGLQLLFYSVGIGQISSEVPQNLSASRPQDRQFILSSKKLLLSDSGFYLCAWSRTTTNEKLFFGSGTQLSVL.

J is TRBJ1-2 and V is TRBV20-1, with D tentatively TRBD1 (6 bases). Between the trimmed V and J ends, which lost 7 bases and 7 bases, there was a span of 13 bases. Germline values: CDR1 DFQATT, CDR2 SNEGSKA (reference sequence). The length of the CDR3 is 11 residues. The CDR3 spells CSVQGLGGYTF. CDR3 nucleotides: TGCAGTGTACAGGGTTTAGGTGGCTACACCTTC.

This clone showed up just once. The V call is TRBV5-1, the J call TRBJ1-1, with 9 positions matching TRBD1. CDR1 and CDR2 (germline): SGHRS, YFSETQ. V dropped 0 bases and J dropped 0; count of bases not matched to a gene: 6. The CDR3 extends over 17 amino acids. The CDR3 nucleotides are TGCGCCAGCAGCTTGGCCTTTACAGGGGGCTTGAACACTGAAGCTTTCTTT. It translates to CASSLAFTGGLNTEAFF.

The V call is TRBV10-3, the J call TRBJ2-3; D assignment may be TRBD1 or TRBD2 (6 bases each). Germline CDR1 is ENHRY and CDR2 is SYGVKD. CDR3 length equals 15 residues. V was pared by 4 bases and J by 0 bases, with 11 bases between. CDR3 loop: CAISGRGSSTDTQYF. The CDR3 DNA is TGTGCCATCAGTGGGAGGGGGAGTAGCACAGATACGCAGTATTTT.

The chain is built from TRBV28 and TRBJ1-1, with D possibly matching TRBD1 (6 bases). This CDR3 region has 14 residues. Germline CDR1 and CDR2: MDHEN and SYDVKM. With 7 bases removed from V and 0 bases from J, the gap between germline ends came to 12 bases. The CDR3, as DNA: TGTGCCAGCACGGCCGGGACATTGAACACTGAAGCTTTCTTT. Translating it yields CASTAGTLNTEAFF.

This chain connects TRBV6-6 to TRBJ2-2, with D unresolved. Germline values: CDR1 MNHNY, CDR2 SVGAGI (reference sequence). This CDR3 is 14 amino acids long. CDR3 sequence reads: CFSLSNRNTGELFF. The CDR3 DNA follows: TGTTTCAGTTTAAGTAACAGGAACACCGGGGAGCTGTTTTTT.

V gene TRBV7-9 combines with J gene TRBJ1-5; a possible D gene is TRBD1 (6 bases). V shed 5 bases and J shed 8 bases, with 13 bases lying between them. The V gene's germline CDR1 is SEHNR and CDR2 FQNEAQ (reference sequence). This CDR3 comprises 13 residues. This CDR3 reads CASSRGGEKPQHF. The CDR3 nucleotides are TGTGCCAGCAGCCGAGGGGGGGAAAAGCCCCAGCATTTT.

This chain connects TRBV9 to TRBJ1-1; TRBD1 matches 11 bases. The CDR3 sequence is 16 residues long. Germline loops: CDR1 SGDLS, CDR2 YYNGEE. V shed 4 bases, J shed 5 bases, and the junction held 10 bases outside the gene matches. The CDR3 sequence is CASSPPPGTGGTEAFF. The DNA for the CDR3 is TGTGCCAGCAGCCCACCTCCGGGGACAGGGGGTACTGAAGCTTTCTTT.

This sequence joins TRBV9 and TRBJ2-5; D unclear. In germline, CDR1 is SGDLS, CDR2 YYNGEE. Trimming pared 0 bases from V and 5 bases from J, leaving 8 bases between. There are 13 residues in the CDR3. The CDR3 loop is CASSVGIGETQYF. CDR3 coding DNA: TGTGCCAGCAGCGTAGGCATAGGGGAGACCCAGTACTTC. Filled out from reference TRBV9 and TRBJ2-5, the complete variable domain reads DSGVTQTPKHLITATGQRVTLRCSPRSGDLSVYWYQQSLDQGLQFLIQYYNGEERAKGNILERFSAQQFPDLHSELNLSSLELGDSALYFCASSVGIGETQYFGPGTRLLVL.

The J gene is TRBJ2-2, the V gene TRBV6-5; D is possibly TRBD1 (6 bases). The germline V gene has CDR1 MNHEY and CDR2 SVGAGI. There are 14 residues in the CDR3. Trimming stripped 2 bases from V and 5 bases from J, with 9 bases between. CDR3 nucleotide sequence: TGTGCCAGCAGTTACACCACAGGGACCGGGGAGCTGTTTTTT. Protein product: CASSYTTGTGELFF.

The chain has TRBV5-1 and TRBJ2-2; D is perhaps TRBD1 or TRBD2 (5 bases each). The CDR3 extends over 15 amino acids. Between the trimmed V and J ends, which lost 2 bases and 5 bases, there was a span of 13 bases. In germline, CDR1 is SGHRS, CDR2 YFSETQ. This chain's CDR3 is CASSLGTTGTGELFF. CDR3 nucleotide sequence: TGCGCCAGCAGCTTAGGGACGACGGGGACCGGGGAGCTGTTTTTT.

The chain links TRBV29-1 to TRBJ2-3; D may be TRBD1 (5 bases). Trimming cost V 7 bases and J 5 bases, with 13 bases left between them. CDR1 is SQVTM, CDR2 ANQGSEA, per germline. The CDR3 spans 12 residues. The CDR3 DNA follows: TGCAGCGCCGAGAGGCAGGGAGATACGCAGTATTTT. It is translated as CSAERQGDTQYF.

This clone was seen more than once but under ten times. V gene TRBV6-1 combines with J gene TRBJ2-7, with 8 bases that match TRBD1. The trim removed 3 bases at V and 2 bases at J, leaving 3 bases unmatched. Germline V gene data show CDR1 as MNHNS and CDR2 as SASEGT. The CDR3 runs 14 residues. The CDR3 DNA is TGTGCCAGCAGTGATCAGGGGGCCCCCTACGAGCAGTACGTC. This translates into CASSDQGAPYEQYV.

The CDR3, as DNA: TGTGCCATCAGTGAGGGGACTAGCGGAGATACGCAGTATTTT. This translates into CAISEGTSGDTQYF. The rearrangement links TRBV10-3 to TRBJ2-3; 11 nucleotides match TRBD2. The trim removed 2 bases at V and 5 bases at J, leaving 0 bases unmatched. Looked up from germline, CDR1 is ENHRY and CDR2 is SYGVKD. CDR3 size: 14 residues.

The chain carries TRBV5-1 and TRBJ1-1; maybe TRBD1 (6 bases). Germline V gene sequence: CDR1 SGHRS, CDR2 YFSETQ. V lost 2 bases and J lost 6, with 11 bases in between. The CDR3 has 13 amino acids. The CDR3 sequence: CASSFTGSAEAFF. Here the CDR3 DNA reads TGCGCCAGCAGCTTTACAGGGTCCGCTGAAGCTTTCTTT.

V gene TRBV6-6 combines with J gene TRBJ1-2; D uncertain. The CDR3 contains 15 residues. Per the germline V gene, CDR1 is MNHNY and CDR2 is SVGAGI (reference sequence). V was clipped by 3 bases and J by 0 bases, with 11 bases between them. CDR3 nucleotide sequence: TGTGCCAGCAGTTATGGCGCTACTTCTAACTATGGCTACACCTTC. This gives the protein CASSYGATSNYGYTF.

The chain combines TRBV9 with TRBJ2-3; a weak D match, TRBD2 (7 bases). CDR1 and CDR2 (germline): SGDLS, YYNGEE. Between the trimmed V and J ends, which lost 4 bases and 5 bases, there was a span of 17 bases. CDR3 length equals 15 residues. The CDR3 DNA follows: TGTGCCAGCAGCCCCGTATGGGGGGGCGGAGATACGCAGTATTTT. Amino acid sequence: CASSPVWGGGDTQYF.

The rearrangement uses TRBV7-8 and TRBJ2-2, with 7 bases fitting TRBD1. Trimming took 2 bases from V and 3 from J; bases not matched to a gene: 9. This CDR3 has 17 residues. Germline V gene sequence: CDR1 SGHVS, CDR2 FQNEAQ. The chain's CDR3 is CASSLKPPGQHTGELFF. Here the CDR3 DNA reads TGTGCCAGCAGCTTAAAGCCGCCGGGACAGCACACCGGGGAGCTGTTTTTT.

The rearrangement links TRBV25-1 to TRBJ2-1; D remains unclear. Trimming cost V 5 bases and J 7 bases, with 12 bases left between them. The CDR3 is 13 residues long. Germline lookup yields CDR1 MGHDK and CDR2 SYGVNS. In nucleotides, the CDR3 is TGTGCCAGCAGTATGGGCGGCCGGAATGAGCAGTTCTTC. Translating it yields CASSMGGRNEQFF.

The chain couples TRBV7-9 to TRBJ2-2; no reliable D call. Trimming shortened V by 3 bases and J by 1 base, and 3 bases separated the two germline ends. The V gene's germline CDR1 is SEHNR and CDR2 FQNEAQ (reference sequence). The CDR3 loop spans 13 amino acids. CDR3 in DNA: TGTGCCAGCAGCTTGGAGAACACCGGGGAGCTGTTTTTT. Its translation is CASSLENTGELFF.

The chain recombines TRBV18 with TRBJ2-2, with D hard to call. V was pared by 1 base and J by 6 bases, with 9 bases between. The CDR3 contains 14 residues. Germline-derived CDR1 and CDR2 are KGHSH and LQKENI. The CDR3 loop reads CASSPQSPAGELFF. CDR3 sequence (DNA): TGTGCCAGCTCACCACAAAGTCCAGCCGGGGAGCTGTTTTTT.

The chain joins TRBV5-6 to TRBJ1-2; 7 positions match TRBD1. This CDR3 contains 15 residues. Trimming cost V 3 bases and J 4 bases; bases outside gene matches: 9. Germline CDR1 SGHDT, CDR2 YYEEEE. DNA for the CDR3: TGTGCCAGCAGCTCTACAGGGGTGGGGGGCTATGGCTACACCTTC. It encodes CASSSTGVGGYGYTF. The whole variable domain, remainder taken from reference TRBV5-6 and TRBJ1-2, is DAGVTQSPTHLIKTRGQQVTLRCSPKSGHDTVSWYQQALGQGPQFIFQYYEEEERQRGNFPDRFSGHQFPNYSSELNVNALLLGDSALYLCASSSTGVGGYGYTFGSGTRLTVV.

This chain joins TRBV7-9 and TRBJ1-1; D not resolved. CDR1 and CDR2 (germline): SEHNR, FQNEAQ (reference sequence). Trimming removed 8 bases at V and 3 bases at J, with 13 bases between. This CDR3 is 13 amino acids long. The CDR3 nucleotides read TGTGCCAGCTCGACCCCGAAGGACACTGAAGCTTTCTTT. Translated: CASSTPKDTEAFF.

V usage is TRBV29-1 and J usage is TRBJ1-1; D is possibly TRBD1 (6 bases). Germline-derived CDR1 and CDR2 are SQVTM and ANQGSEA. V shed 7 bases and J shed 4 bases, with 19 bases lying between them. This CDR3 comprises 14 residues. The DNA for the CDR3 is TGCAGCGCCGAGGGGACAAGCCTCCTCACTGAAGCTTTCTTT. Translated: CSAEGTSLLTEAFF.

V gene TRBV5-1 combines with J gene TRBJ2-7; TRBD1 is a possible D gene (5 bases). The CDR3 runs 14 residues. Germline CDR1 and CDR2: SGHRS and YFSETQ. V was shortened by 0 bases and J by 1 base, with 8 bases between the two germline ends. CDR3 bases: TGCGCCAGCAGCTTGGGGGCAGGGTCCTACGAGCAGTACTTC. It encodes CASSLGAGSYEQYF.

The chain links TRBV6-1 to TRBJ2-7, with D possibly being TRBD1 or TRBD2 (5 bases each). CDR1 is MNHNS, CDR2 SASEGT, per germline. CDR3 length: 12 amino acids. V was clipped by 6 bases and J by 2 bases, with 8 bases between them. CDR3 nucleotide sequence: TGTGCCAGCAGGGGGGAGACCTACGAGCAGTACGTC. This sequence encodes CASRGETYEQYV.

This clone was found once. The genes are TRBV28 and TRBJ1-5, with 7 bases lining up with TRBD1. V trimming: 6 bases; J trimming: 5 bases; junction bases outside the gene matches: 7. The CDR3 has 14 residues. Germline lookup yields CDR1 MDHEN and CDR2 SYDVKM. CDR3 sequence reads: CASSHDRVYQPQHF. Here the CDR3 DNA reads TGTGCCAGCAGCCACGACAGGGTTTATCAGCCCCAGCATTTT.

The chain uses TRBV4-1 and TRBJ2-2; D is uncertain. This CDR3 region has 12 residues. V was trimmed by 4 bases and J by 7 bases, leaving 7 bases between them. Germline V lookup: CDR1 MGHRA, CDR2 YSYEKL. CDR3 sequence (DNA): TGCGCCAGCAGCCCGGCAGGCGGGGAGCTGTTTTTT. This encodes CASSPAGGELFF.

The gene calls are TRBV11-2 and TRBJ2-3; D call uncertain. The CDR3 spans 15 residues. Trimming shortened V by 0 bases and J by 5 bases, and 12 bases separated the two germline ends. CDR1 and CDR2 from the germline V gene are SGHAT and FQNNGV. The CDR3 loop reads CASSLEWTDIDTQYF. Here the CDR3 DNA reads TGTGCCAGCAGCTTAGAATGGACCGACATAGATACGCAGTATTTT.